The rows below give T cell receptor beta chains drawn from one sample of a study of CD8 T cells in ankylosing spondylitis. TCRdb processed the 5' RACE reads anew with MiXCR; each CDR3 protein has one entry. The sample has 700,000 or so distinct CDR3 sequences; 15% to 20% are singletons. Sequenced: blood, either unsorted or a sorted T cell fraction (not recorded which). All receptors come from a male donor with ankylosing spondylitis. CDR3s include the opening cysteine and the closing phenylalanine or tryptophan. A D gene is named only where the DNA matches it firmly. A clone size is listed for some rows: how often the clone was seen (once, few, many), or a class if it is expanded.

DNA: TGTGCCAGCACCCCCCGGACAGGGGGTTGGACTGAAGCTTTCTTT
CDR3: CASTPRTGGWTEAFF
size: .
J: TRBJ1-1
V: TRBV28
D: TRBD1

DNA: TGTGCCAGCCGCGGGGGGGCGGGGAATCAGCCCCAGCATTTT
CDR3: CASRGGAGNQPQHF
size: .
J: TRBJ1-5
V: TRBV2
D: .

DNA: TGCAGTGCCAGACTAGCGGGAGTTGATGAGCAGTTCTTC
CDR3: CSARLAGVDEQFF
size: .
J: TRBJ2-1
V: TRBV20-1
D: TRBD2

DNA: TGCAGTGCACTTCGTCTAGGACTAGCGGGATATCTAACCTACGAGCAGTACTTC
CDR3: CSALRLGLAGYLTYEQYF
size: few
J: TRBJ2-7
V: TRBV20-1
D: TRBD2

DNA: TGTGCCAGCAGCGGCAACTCCATGAACACTGAAGCTTTCTTT
CDR3: CASSGNSMNTEAFF
size: few
J: TRBJ1-1
V: TRBV9
D: .

DNA: TGTGCCACCAGCGTTATAAGCGGCCAAGAGACCCAGTACTTC
CDR3: CATSVISGQETQYF
size: .
J: TRBJ2-5
V: TRBV15
D: .

DNA: TGTGCCAGCAGTTTGGGCAGACTTAACTATGGCTACACCTTC
CDR3: CASSLGRLNYGYTF
size: .
J: TRBJ1-2
V: TRBV12-3/TRBV12-4
D: .

DNA: TGTGCCATCAGTGAGCCCGGACTCGAAAAGCAGTTCTTC
CDR3: CAISEPGLEKQFF
size: .
J: TRBJ2-1
V: TRBV10-3
D: .

DNA: TGCAGCGTTGCGGGGACGAGAGCTAGCGGGGTAGCCAAAAACATTCAGTACTTC
CDR3: CSVAGTRASGVAKNIQYF
size: few
J: TRBJ2-4
V: TRBV29-1
D: TRBD2

DNA: TGTGCCAGCAGCCCGGGACAGGGGTCCTCCTACGAGCAGTACTTC
CDR3: CASSPGQGSSYEQYF
size: .
J: TRBJ2-7
V: TRBV7-9
D: TRBD1

DNA: TGTGCCAGCGGGAGAGTCGGGGAGCTGTTTTTT
CDR3: CASGRVGELFF
size: few
J: TRBJ2-2
V: TRBV6-2/TRBV6-3
D: .

DNA: TGTGCCAGCAGTTCCTCACCGAAGACTGAAGCTTTCTTT
CDR3: CASSSSPKTEAFF
size: .
J: TRBJ1-1
V: TRBV12-3/TRBV12-4
D: .

DNA: TGTGCCAGCAGTCCGGGGGGGAACACCGGGGAGCTGTTTTTT
CDR3: CASSPGGNTGELFF
size: many
J: TRBJ2-2
V: TRBV5-1
D: TRBD2

DNA: TGTGCCAGCTCACCCGACCAGGGACAGGTAGGGTGGGGATCCTACAATGAGCAGTTCTTC
CDR3: CASSPDQGQVGWGSYNEQFF
size: .
J: TRBJ2-1
V: TRBV18
D: TRBD1

DNA: TGTGCCAGCAGCGTTGACCTATTCAACACTGAAGCTTTCTTT
CDR3: CASSVDLFNTEAFF
size: many
J: TRBJ1-1
V: TRBV7-6
D: .

DNA: TGCGCCAGCAGCTTGGTAGGCGGAGCCACGAACACCGGGGAGCTGTTTTTT
CDR3: CASSLVGGATNTGELFF
size: few
J: TRBJ2-2
V: TRBV5-1
D: .

DNA: TGTGCCAGCAGCACCCGGGGCTCAGATACGCAGTATTTT
CDR3: CASSTRGSDTQYF
size: few
J: TRBJ2-3
V: TRBV7-2
D: .

DNA: TGTGCCAGCAGCCAAGGACACACCAACGCTGAAGCTTTCTTT
CDR3: CASSQGHTNAEAFF
size: .
J: TRBJ1-1
V: TRBV3-1
D: .

DNA: TGTGCCAGCAGCTCCCGTTTCGGGGAGCTGTTTTTT
CDR3: CASSSRFGELFF
size: few
J: TRBJ2-2
V: TRBV7-3
D: .

DNA: TGTGCCAGCAGCATAGCTAACCCCGGGGAGCTGTTTTTT
CDR3: CASSIANPGELFF
size: .
J: TRBJ2-2
V: TRBV6-2/TRBV6-3
D: .

DNA: TGTGCCAGCTCACCCAGCTTGGGGGTAGTGTCCTACGAGCAGTACTTC
CDR3: CASSPSLGVVSYEQYF
size: .
J: TRBJ2-7
V: TRBV18
D: .

DNA: TGTGCCAGCAGTTCGACAGGGTCTATGCAGACCCAGTACTTC
CDR3: CASSSTGSMQTQYF
size: few
J: TRBJ2-5
V: TRBV12-3/TRBV12-4
D: TRBD1

DNA: TGCAGTGCTAGAGACAGGGACAATCAGCCCCAGCATTTT
CDR3: CSARDRDNQPQHF
size: .
J: TRBJ1-5
V: TRBV20-1
D: .

DNA: TGTGCCAGCACCACCGCAGAACAGGGGCCTAACTATGGCTACACCTTC
CDR3: CASTTAEQGPNYGYTF
size: .
J: TRBJ1-2
V: TRBV27
D: TRBD1

DNA: TGTGCCAGCAGTGAACTGGGGACAGCTTACAATGAGCAGTTCTTC
CDR3: CASSELGTAYNEQFF
size: many
J: TRBJ2-1
V: TRBV2
D: TRBD1

DNA: TGTGCCAGCACCTACAGGGGCGGCTACACCTTC
CDR3: CASTYRGGYTF
size: .
J: TRBJ1-2
V: TRBV6-2/TRBV6-3
D: TRBD1

DNA: TGTGCCAGCAGCCAAACCTCGGGACTTCCCTACGAGCAGTACTTC
CDR3: CASSQTSGLPYEQYF
size: .
J: TRBJ2-7
V: TRBV27
D: .

DNA: TGTGCCAGCAGCCAAGGGCCCCTGACTAGCGGTATCACAGATACGCAGTATTTT
CDR3: CASSQGPLTSGITDTQYF
size: .
J: TRBJ2-3
V: TRBV4-2
D: TRBD2

DNA: TGTGCCAGCAGTTTATTGGGTAGTAGTTCCTACAATGAGCAGTTCTTC
CDR3: CASSLLGSSSYNEQFF
size: .
J: TRBJ2-1
V: TRBV28
D: .

DNA: TGTGCCAGCAGCTATCCAGGGGGAAATTCCCTCTACGAGCAGTACTTC
CDR3: CASSYPGGNSLYEQYF
size: .
J: TRBJ2-7
V: TRBV7-9
D: TRBD1

DNA: TGTGCCAGCAGAAACGACAGGGGGTTCACTGAAGCTTTCTTT
CDR3: CASRNDRGFTEAFF
size: .
J: TRBJ1-1
V: TRBV6-1
D: TRBD1

DNA: TGTGCCAGCAGTTTAGCGGTAGCGAATGAGCAGTTCTTC
CDR3: CASSLAVANEQFF
size: .
J: TRBJ2-1
V: TRBV12-3/TRBV12-4
D: .

DNA: TGTGCCAGCAGTTCCCATAGCGGAACCTACGAGCAGTACTTC
CDR3: CASSSHSGTYEQYF
size: few
J: TRBJ2-7
V: TRBV6-2/TRBV6-3
D: .

DNA: TGCGCCAGCAGCCAGATACAGGGGGCGGACACCGGGGAGCTGTTTTTT
CDR3: CASSQIQGADTGELFF
size: .
J: TRBJ2-2
V: TRBV4-3
D: TRBD1

DNA: TGTGCCAGCGGTCGTACAGGGGCTGGGGTCAATGAGCAGTTCTTC
CDR3: CASGRTGAGVNEQFF
size: few
J: TRBJ2-1
V: TRBV7-2
D: TRBD1

DNA: TGTGCCAGCAGTTCCCAGACAGGGGGCAATCAGCCCCAGCATTTT
CDR3: CASSSQTGGNQPQHF
size: .
J: TRBJ1-5
V: TRBV12-3/TRBV12-4
D: TRBD1

DNA: TGCAGTGCTAGAGGGGTTACTAATGAAAAACTGTTTTTT
CDR3: CSARGVTNEKLFF
size: few
J: TRBJ1-4
V: TRBV20-1
D: .

DNA: TGTGCCAGCAGCTTGGCCGGGTACAACTATGGCTACACCTTC
CDR3: CASSLAGYNYGYTF
size: .
J: TRBJ1-2
V: TRBV5-6
D: .

DNA: TGTGCCAGCAGCGCAGGCGGGGGCCGCGCGGGAGATACGCAGTATTTT
CDR3: CASSAGGGRAGDTQYF
size: once
J: TRBJ2-3
V: TRBV7-9
D: .

DNA: TGTGCCAGCAGTTTACGGGGATCCCCCACGGTGGGAGCCCAGCATTTT
CDR3: CASSLRGSPTVGAQHF
size: few
J: TRBJ1-5
V: TRBV12-3/TRBV12-4
D: .

DNA: TGTGCCAGCAGTATCCTTGGACGGGGCTCCTACAATGAGCAGTTCTTC
CDR3: CASSILGRGSYNEQFF
size: few
J: TRBJ2-1
V: TRBV12-3/TRBV12-4
D: .

DNA: TGTGCCAGCAGTACGCGGGGGGGCGGCACAGATACGCAGTATTTT
CDR3: CASSTRGGGTDTQYF
size: few
J: TRBJ2-3
V: TRBV28
D: TRBD2

DNA: TGTGCCTGGAGTGTGGGGAACGAGCTTTCCTTC
CDR3: CAWSVGNELSF
size: .
J: TRBJ1-2
V: TRBV30
D: .

DNA: TGTGCCAGCAGCTTCGTTAGGTCCTACAATGAGCAGTTCTTC
CDR3: CASSFVRSYNEQFF
size: .
J: TRBJ2-1
V: TRBV11-2
D: .

DNA: TGTGCCAGCAGTTGGGGGGGGCCGTTGGATGAGCAGTTCTTC
CDR3: CASSWGGPLDEQFF
size: .
J: TRBJ2-1
V: TRBV12-3/TRBV12-4
D: .

DNA: TGTGCCAGCAGTTTAGGGATCTACTCTAGCACAGATACGCAGTATTTT
CDR3: CASSLGIYSSTDTQYF
size: few
J: TRBJ2-3
V: TRBV28
D: .

DNA: TGTGCCAGCAGATCCGGGACTGGATACAATGAGCAGTTCTTC
CDR3: CASRSGTGYNEQFF
size: .
J: TRBJ2-1
V: TRBV12-3/TRBV12-4
D: .

DNA: TGTGCCAGCAGTCAGGACAGGGATGGCTATGGCTACACCTTC
CDR3: CASSQDRDGYGYTF
size: few
J: TRBJ1-2
V: TRBV6-1
D: TRBD1

DNA: TGTGCCAGCAGTGATCGCGGGGTAGCGGGGCAGGAGCAGTACTTC
CDR3: CASSDRGVAGQEQYF
size: .
J: TRBJ2-7
V: TRBV2
D: TRBD2

DNA: TGCGCCAGCAGCTTGGGTGCAGGGGCAGAAAAACTGTTTTTT
CDR3: CASSLGAGAEKLFF
size: .
J: TRBJ1-4
V: TRBV5-1
D: .

DNA: TGTGCCAGCAGCCAAAGGACAGGGGTAACAGATACGCAGTATTTT
CDR3: CASSQRTGVTDTQYF
size: .
J: TRBJ2-3
V: TRBV11-3
D: TRBD1

DNA: TGCAGTGCTAGAATCAGGGAAGATCAGCCCCAGCATTTT
CDR3: CSARIREDQPQHF
size: .
J: TRBJ1-5
V: TRBV20-1
D: .

DNA: TGCAGCGTTGAAAAAGGAGGGAGGACTGAAGCTTTCTTT
CDR3: CSVEKGGRTEAFF
size: .
J: TRBJ1-1
V: TRBV29-1
D: .

DNA: TGTGCCAGCAGCCCCGACAGGGACTCTGGGGCCAACGTCCTGACTTTC
CDR3: CASSPDRDSGANVLTF
size: .
J: TRBJ2-6
V: TRBV9
D: TRBD1

DNA: TGTGCCAGCAGTTACGGGACTAGTCAGGCCGGGGAGCTGTTTTTT
CDR3: CASSYGTSQAGELFF
size: .
J: TRBJ2-2
V: TRBV6-2/TRBV6-3
D: TRBD2

DNA: TGTGCCACCAGTGACCCGAGACAGGGGGTCGGCGGCTACACCTTC
CDR3: CATSDPRQGVGGYTF
size: .
J: TRBJ1-2
V: TRBV24-1
D: TRBD1

DNA: TGTGCCAGCAGCTTAGAAGGGACTAACTACGAGCAGTACTTC
CDR3: CASSLEGTNYEQYF
size: few
J: TRBJ2-7
V: TRBV7-2
D: TRBD2

DNA: TGTGCCAGCAGCCGATCCGGACACGACACCGGGGAGCTGTTTTTT
CDR3: CASSRSGHDTGELFF
size: few
J: TRBJ2-2
V: TRBV3-1
D: .

DNA: TGTGCCAGCAGCTTAGCCCGGGGACTAGCGGGAGTAGGGGAGCAGTTCTTC
CDR3: CASSLARGLAGVGEQFF
size: few
J: TRBJ2-1
V: TRBV7-8
D: TRBD2